The source of this T cell receptor beta chain is a study of vaccination and CD4 T cells after COVID-19 (dated 2022 in TCRdb). About the investigation overall: The convalescent cohort comprised six males and four females, including two Hispanic individuals, seven Caucasians, two Asians and one multiracial person. Post-COVID blood samples were collected from convalescent patients a median of approximately 93 days after diagnosis, with a range of about 35 to 161 days. In around 9 COVID-19 convalescent patients and several infection-naive healthy vaccine recipients, researchers compared the spike-specific CD4+ TCR repertoire from before mRNA vaccination with the repertoire from after. Post-vaccine blood samples were taken a median of around 68 days after the second vaccine dose, with a range of about 13 to 241 days. The cultures were stimulated with overlapping spike peptide pools from SARS-CoV-2 and from the common cold coronaviruses HCoV-NL63, HCoV-OC43 and HCoV-229E. Two doses of either the Pfizer-BioNTech BNT162b2 vaccine (n=8) or the Moderna mRNA-1273 vaccine (n=2) were administered to participants. In control cultures, a CEFX viral epitope pool was used as positive control, an HIV-1 Nef peptide pool was used as negative control, or no peptide was added. Study-wide conclusions, independent of this receptor: In convalescent patients, a median approximately 86% of post-vaccine SARS-CoV-2-reactive clones were detected only after vaccination, and vaccine-specific priming was suggested by this finding. An increase in the median number of SARS-CoV-2-reactive clonotypes from approximately 21 after infection to 38 after vaccination was observed, but the change was not found to be significant. The study included relatively few convalescent patients and did not analyze early timepoints after natural infection. Of the vaccine-specific clones found in convalescent patients, nearly all (304 of 307) were mono-reactive for SARS-CoV-2 spike instead of being cross-reactive with common cold coronaviruses.

Of note for this clonotype: It has no known antigen specificity. Base qualities are not at hand, and no much larger clone is one base apart.

This specimen's treatment or condition label, interpreted: roughly ten-day PBMC culture with coronavirus spike peptide pools or control peptides (ViraFEST assay). The study used the ViraFEST assay, which expanded antigen-specific T cells with peptide pools and then identified expanded clonotypes by TCR sequencing. The absence of prior SARS-CoV-2 infection in healthy vaccine recipients was confirmed by negative nucleocapsid antibody tests before and after vaccination. PBMCs were cultured at around 2 million per well in IMDM supplemented with approximately 5.4% human AB serum and 10 IU/ml IL-2, with about 10 ug/ml peptide pools added. On days 3 and 7, half of the culture medium was replaced with fresh IL-2-containing medium. Once the cells had been in culture for about 10 days, the EasySep CD4+ T cell isolation kit was used to isolate CD4+ T cells by negative selection. Ficoll-Paque Plus gradient centrifugation was used to isolate PBMCs from whole blood, and the isolated PBMCs were then either used fresh or cryopreserved at -140C. Each culture condition was generally run in triplicate wells.

The receptor library was made with PCR. DNA from cultured CD4+ T cells underwent TCR sequencing with the Oncomine TCR Beta short-read assay at the Johns Hopkins FTIC core. The QIAamp micro DNA kit was used to extract genomic DNA from the cultured CD4+ T cells. Oncomine TCR Beta libraries from cultured CD4+ T cells were pooled with unique dual indexes and sequenced on an Illumina iSeq 100. Per the source publication's procedure: Non-productive sequences were filtered out, and CDR3s that did not start with C, did not end with F or W, or were shorter than 7 amino acids were discarded. Antigen-specific clonotypes were identified with the MANAFEST web application by comparing peptide-stimulated wells with reference and other culture wells. For a clone to be called positive, the clone needed an FDR below 0.05, an odds ratio above 5, and a productive frequency above 0.1% in at least two of three replicate wells. A clonotype counted as cross-reactive if it showed significant expansion both in the SARS-CoV-2 spike wells and in at least one common cold coronavirus spike condition. Using R version 3.6.1, CDR3 homology was evaluated through Levenshtein distances (stringdist) along with unrooted phylogenetic trees (ape). Starting from the raw public reads, TCRdb applied fastp trimming at Q25, assembled clones with MiXCR and retained in-frame beta chains. For every CDR3 protein sequence, its rows merge into one entry that carries the most common genes and DNA. In this record, the V and J calls reflect TCRdb's handling and not the investigators' own analysis. The sample contains around 15,000 distinct CDR3 sequences, more than 30% of them found a single time. Of the sample, about 23% falls within the top ten clones.

The germline V gene (reference sequence) specifies WNHNN as CDR1 and SYGVQD as CDR2. There are 16 amino acids in the CDR3, from cysteine to phenylalanine inclusive. Left in the record is the CDR3 DNA by itself, 48 bases read in frame from the first base. V ends up 3 bases short and J 5 bases short, with an unmatched junction base count of 5. The input for sequencing was CD4+ T cells from blood, cultured in vitro, taken before SARS-CoV-2 vaccination. This TCR came from a human donor who received a COVID-19 vaccine. The sequence joins TRBV10-1 to TRBJ2-1; 12 of the junction bases match TRBD1. The CDR3 amino acid sequence is: CASSDTGQGAHNEQFF. The DNA reads as follows: TGCGCCAGCAGTGATACGGGACAGGGGGCCCACAATGAGCAGTTCTTC.